This entry features one TCR beta chain sequence. The record originates from a study of blood T cell repertoires in COVID-19. Study-level information: T cells, B-cell-depleted T cells, or PBMCs supplied cDNA or gDNA.

This table comes from immunoSEQ multiplex PCR, and its TCRdb copy is limited to in-frame clones, with some not included. The table has under 140,000 clones, over 65% seen once. The TCR was taken from a woman older than 75 with acute or convalescent COVID-19. Sequencing used peripheral blood.

The CDR3 sequence is CASSLTRGAGANVLTF. The CDR3 DNA reads TGCGCCAGCAGCCTGACCCGCGGGGCTGGGGCCAACGTCCTGACTTTC. The chain uses TRBV5-1 and TRBJ2-6; D might be TRBD2 (6 bases). Deletions cut 4 bases from V and 2 bases from J, with 13 bases between. The CDR3 length is 16 residues. In germline, CDR1 is SGHRS, CDR2 YFSETQ.